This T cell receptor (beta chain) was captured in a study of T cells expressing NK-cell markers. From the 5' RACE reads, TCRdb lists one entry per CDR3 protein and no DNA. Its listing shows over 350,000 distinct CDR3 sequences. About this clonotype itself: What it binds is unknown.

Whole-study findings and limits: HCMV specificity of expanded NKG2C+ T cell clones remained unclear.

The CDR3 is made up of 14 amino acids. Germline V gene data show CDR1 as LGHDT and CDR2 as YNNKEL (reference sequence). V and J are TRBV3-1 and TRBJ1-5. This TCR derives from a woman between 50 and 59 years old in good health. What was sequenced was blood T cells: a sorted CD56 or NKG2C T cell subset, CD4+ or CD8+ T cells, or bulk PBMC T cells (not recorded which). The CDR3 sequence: CASSQVQGGMPQHF.